The present T cell receptor (beta chain) was sequenced within a study of blood T cell repertoires in COVID-19. Study as a whole: The United States, Italy and Spain supplied acute and convalescent COVID-19 samples. Sources were T cells, B-cell-depleted T cells, or PBMCs; the material itself was cDNA or gDNA.

Authors' methods: It was from reference gene primer amplification that nucleated cell counts were estimated. Sequenced by immunoSEQ multiplex PCR; TCRdb stores in-frame clones only, minus some. D and trimming come from the DNA, and the V and J calls and clone size come from that table. The sample yields roughly 150,000 clones, 80% to 85% seen once. In this sample, this clone turned up a few times. Per germline, CDR1 LNHDA and CDR2 SQIVND (reference sequence). The V segment lost 3 bases and the J segment 4 bases; nucleotides outside the gene matches: 14. CDR3 length equals 17 residues. This clonotype originated in a human donor in a cohort sampled during active COVID-19. The specimen was peripheral blood. The rearrangement joins TRBV19 to TRBJ1-1; 7 positions agree with TRBD1. CDR3 loop: CASSIRVTGNRLTEAFF. The CDR3, as DNA: TGTGCCAGTAGTATCCGCGTGACAGGGAATCGACTCACTGAAGCTTTCTTT.